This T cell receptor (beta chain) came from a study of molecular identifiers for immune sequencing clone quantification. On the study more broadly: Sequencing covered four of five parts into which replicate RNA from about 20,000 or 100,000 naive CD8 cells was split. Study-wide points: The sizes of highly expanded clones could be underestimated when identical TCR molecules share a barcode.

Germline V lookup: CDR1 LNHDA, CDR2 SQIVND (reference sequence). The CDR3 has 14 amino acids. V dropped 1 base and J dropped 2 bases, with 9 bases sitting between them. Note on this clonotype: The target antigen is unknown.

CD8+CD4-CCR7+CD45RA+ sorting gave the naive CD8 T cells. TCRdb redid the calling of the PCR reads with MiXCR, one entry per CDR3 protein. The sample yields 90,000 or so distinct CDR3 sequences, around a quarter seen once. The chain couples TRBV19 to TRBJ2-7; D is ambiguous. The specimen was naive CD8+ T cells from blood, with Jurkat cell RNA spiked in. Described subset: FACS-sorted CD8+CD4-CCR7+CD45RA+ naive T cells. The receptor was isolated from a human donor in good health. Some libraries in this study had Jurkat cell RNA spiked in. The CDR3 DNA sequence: TGTGCCAGTAGTATAGGTCCAGGAACCTACGAGCAGTACTTC. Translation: CASSIGPGTYEQYF.